This T cell receptor (beta chain) was obtained from a study of blood T cell repertoires in COVID-19. Overall study: The United States, Italy and Spain supplied acute and convalescent COVID-19 samples. In each case, the material was cDNA or gDNA derived from T cells, B-cell-depleted T cells, or PBMCs.

Original data processing: The authors estimated nucleated cell counts from reference gene primer amplification. Data came from immunoSEQ multiplex PCR; TCRdb stores just in-frame clones and leaves some out. D and trimming were read from the DNA, whereas the V and J calls and clone size are those reported in that table. The sample contains about 310,000 clones, more than 75% of which appear only once. The ends were cut back, 5 bases at V and 0 bases at J, with 14 bases in the middle. The CDR3 is made up of 16 amino acids. Looked up from germline, CDR1 is SGHTA and CDR2 is FQGNSA. The sequence was collected from a woman in her forties or fifties who had recovered from COVID-19. The chain is built from TRBV7-2 and TRBJ2-1, with a weak D call TRBD2 (5 bases). Sequenced material: peripheral blood. For the CDR3, the DNA is TGTGCCAGCAGCCCTCAAGCGGCAAACTCCTACAATGAGCAGTTCTTC. It translates to CASSPQAANSYNEQFF. Combining the CDR3 with reference TRBV7-2 and TRBJ2-1 gives the whole variable domain GAGVSQSPSNKVTEKGKDVELRCDPISGHTALYWYRQSLGQGLEFLIYFQGNSAPDKSGLPSDRFSAERTGGSVSTLTIQRTQQEDSAVYLCASSPQAANSYNEQFFGPGTRLTVL.